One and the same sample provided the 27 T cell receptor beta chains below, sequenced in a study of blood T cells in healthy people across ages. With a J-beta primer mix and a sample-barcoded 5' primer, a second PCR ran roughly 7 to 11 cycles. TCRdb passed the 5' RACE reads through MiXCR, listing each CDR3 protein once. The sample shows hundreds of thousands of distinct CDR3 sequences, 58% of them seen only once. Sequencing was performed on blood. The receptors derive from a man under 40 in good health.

CDR3 sequence reads: CASSPSAGQGREKLFF. CDR3 nucleotides: TGCGCCAGCAGCCCGTCGGCGGGACAGGGACGTGAAAAACTGTTTTTT. The chain is built from TRBV5-1 and TRBJ1-4; 9 bases line up with TRBD1. V shed 4 bases, J shed 7 bases, and the junction held 11 bases outside the gene matches. Looked up from germline, CDR1 is SGHRS and CDR2 is YFSETQ. CDR3 length: 16 residues.

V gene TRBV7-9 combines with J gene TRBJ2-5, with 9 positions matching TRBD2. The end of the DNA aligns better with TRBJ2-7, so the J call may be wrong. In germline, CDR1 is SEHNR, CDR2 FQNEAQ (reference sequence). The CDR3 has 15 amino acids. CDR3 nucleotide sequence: TGTGCCAGCGCGCGGGGGACTAGCTCAACCTACGAGCAGTACTTC. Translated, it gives CASARGTSSTYEQYF.

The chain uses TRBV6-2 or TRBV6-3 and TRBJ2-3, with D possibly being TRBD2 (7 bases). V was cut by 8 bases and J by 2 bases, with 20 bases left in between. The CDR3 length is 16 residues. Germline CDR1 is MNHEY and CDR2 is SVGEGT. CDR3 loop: CASRWGGLTLTDTQYF. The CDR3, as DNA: TGTGCCAGCCGGTGGGGGGGCTTAACCCTCACAGATACGCAGTATTTT.

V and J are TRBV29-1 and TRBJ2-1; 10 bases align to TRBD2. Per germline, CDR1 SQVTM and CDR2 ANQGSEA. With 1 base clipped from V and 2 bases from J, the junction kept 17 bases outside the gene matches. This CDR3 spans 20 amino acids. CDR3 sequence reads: CSVEVFQPQQGTSAYNEQFF. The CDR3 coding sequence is TGCAGCGTTGAAGTTTTCCAACCACAACAGGGGACTAGCGCCTACAATGAGCAGTTCTTC.

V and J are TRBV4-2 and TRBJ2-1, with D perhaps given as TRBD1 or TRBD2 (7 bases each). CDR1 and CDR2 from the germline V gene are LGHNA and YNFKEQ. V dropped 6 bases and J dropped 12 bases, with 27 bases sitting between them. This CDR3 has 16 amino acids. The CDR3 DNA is TGTGCCAGCAGTCTCGGCCTGAGCGGGACTTGGACAGGGCAGTTCTTC. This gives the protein CASSLGLSGTWTGQFF.

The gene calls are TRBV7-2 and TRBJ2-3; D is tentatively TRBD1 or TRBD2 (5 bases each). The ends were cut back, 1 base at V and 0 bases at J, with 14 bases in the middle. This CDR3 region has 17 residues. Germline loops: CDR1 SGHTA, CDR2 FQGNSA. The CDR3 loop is CASSLVGFGASTDTQYF. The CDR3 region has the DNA TGTGCCAGCAGCTTAGTAGGCTTCGGGGCTAGCACAGATACGCAGTATTTT.

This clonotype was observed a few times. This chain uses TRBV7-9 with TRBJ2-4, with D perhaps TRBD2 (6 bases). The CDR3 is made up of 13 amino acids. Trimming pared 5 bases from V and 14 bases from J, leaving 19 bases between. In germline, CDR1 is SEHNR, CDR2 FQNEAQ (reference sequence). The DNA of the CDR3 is TGTGCCAGCAGCGTAGAGGGAGGACAAAACGAGTACTTC. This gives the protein CASSVEGGQNEYF.

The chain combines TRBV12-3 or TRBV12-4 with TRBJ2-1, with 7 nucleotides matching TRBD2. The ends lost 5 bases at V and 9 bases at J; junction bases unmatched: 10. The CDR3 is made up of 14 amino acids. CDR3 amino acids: CASSVGRERLEQFF. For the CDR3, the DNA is TGTGCCAGCAGTGTGGGGAGGGAGCGGCTTGAGCAGTTCTTC.

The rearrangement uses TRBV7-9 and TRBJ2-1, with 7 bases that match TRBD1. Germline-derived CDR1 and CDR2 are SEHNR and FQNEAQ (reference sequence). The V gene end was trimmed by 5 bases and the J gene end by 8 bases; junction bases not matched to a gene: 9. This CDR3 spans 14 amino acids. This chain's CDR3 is CASSQRTGWDEQFF. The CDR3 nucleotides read TGTGCCAGCAGCCAAAGGACAGGCTGGGATGAGCAGTTCTTC.

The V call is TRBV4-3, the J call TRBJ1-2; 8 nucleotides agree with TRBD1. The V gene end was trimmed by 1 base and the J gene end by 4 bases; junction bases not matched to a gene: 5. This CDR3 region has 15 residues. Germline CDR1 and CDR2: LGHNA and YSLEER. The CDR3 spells CASSQGTGNLYGYTF. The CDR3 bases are TGCGCCAGCAGCCAAGGGACAGGGAACCTCTATGGCTACACCTTC.

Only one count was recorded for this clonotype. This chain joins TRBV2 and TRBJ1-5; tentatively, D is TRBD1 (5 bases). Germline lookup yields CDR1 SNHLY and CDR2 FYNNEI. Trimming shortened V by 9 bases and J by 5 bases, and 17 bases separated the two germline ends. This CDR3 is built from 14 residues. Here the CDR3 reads CASRGTLMDQPQHF. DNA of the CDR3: TGTGCCAGTCGGGGGACTCTGATGGATCAGCCCCAGCATTTT.

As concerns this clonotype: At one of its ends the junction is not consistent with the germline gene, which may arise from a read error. CDR3 nucleotide sequence: TGTGTCAGCAAAATACAGGGCACCGATGGCTACACCTTC. Protein product: CVSKIQGTDGYTF. The rearrangement joins TRBV25-1 to TRBJ1-2; D is perhaps TRBD1 (6 bases). Germline CDR1 and CDR2: MGHDK and SYGVNS. The CDR3 is 13 amino acids.

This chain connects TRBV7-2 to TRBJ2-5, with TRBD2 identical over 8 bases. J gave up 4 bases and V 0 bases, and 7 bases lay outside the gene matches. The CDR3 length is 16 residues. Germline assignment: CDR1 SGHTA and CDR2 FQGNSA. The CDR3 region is CASSLAAGGGGETQYF. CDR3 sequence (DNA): TGTGCCAGCAGCTTAGCCGCGGGAGGAGGGGGAGAGACCCAGTACTTC.

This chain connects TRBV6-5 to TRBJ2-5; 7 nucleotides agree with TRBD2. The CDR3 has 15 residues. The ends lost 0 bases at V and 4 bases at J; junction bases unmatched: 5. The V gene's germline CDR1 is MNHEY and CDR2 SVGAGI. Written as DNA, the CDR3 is TGTGCCAGCAGTTACTCACTAGCGCGAGGAGAGACCCAGTACTTC. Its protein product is CASSYSLARGETQYF.

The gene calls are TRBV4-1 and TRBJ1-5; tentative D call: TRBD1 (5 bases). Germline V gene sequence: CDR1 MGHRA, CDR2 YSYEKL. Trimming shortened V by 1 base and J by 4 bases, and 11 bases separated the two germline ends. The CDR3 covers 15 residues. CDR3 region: CASSQVRDGNQPQHF. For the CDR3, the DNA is TGCGCCAGCAGCCAAGTAAGGGACGGGAATCAGCCCCAGCATTTT.

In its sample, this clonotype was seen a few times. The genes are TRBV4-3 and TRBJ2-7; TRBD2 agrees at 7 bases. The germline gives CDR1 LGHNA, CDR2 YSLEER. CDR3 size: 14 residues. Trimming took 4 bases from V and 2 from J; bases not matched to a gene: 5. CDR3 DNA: TGCGCCAGCAGCCGGGACTACCAGACCTACGAGCAGTACTTC. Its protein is CASSRDYQTYEQYF.

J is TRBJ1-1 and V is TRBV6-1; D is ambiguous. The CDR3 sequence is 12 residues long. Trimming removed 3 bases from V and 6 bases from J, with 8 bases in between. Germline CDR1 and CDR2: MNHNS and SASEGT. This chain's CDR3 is CASSDFGSEAFF. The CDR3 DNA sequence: TGTGCCAGCAGTGATTTTGGCTCTGAAGCTTTCTTT.

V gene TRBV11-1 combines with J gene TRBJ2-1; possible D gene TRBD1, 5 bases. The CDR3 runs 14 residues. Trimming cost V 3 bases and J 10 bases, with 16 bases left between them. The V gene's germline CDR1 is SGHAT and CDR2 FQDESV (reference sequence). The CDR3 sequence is CASSLSPANREQFF. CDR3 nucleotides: TGTGCCAGCAGCTTGTCTCCTGCGAACAGGGAGCAGTTCTTC.

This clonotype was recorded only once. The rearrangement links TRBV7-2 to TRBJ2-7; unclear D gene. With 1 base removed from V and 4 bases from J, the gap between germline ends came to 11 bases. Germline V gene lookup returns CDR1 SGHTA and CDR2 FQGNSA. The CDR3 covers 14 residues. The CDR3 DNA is TGTGCCAGCAGCTTAGGAGGAAATAAGTACGAGCAGTACTTC. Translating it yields CASSLGGNKYEQYF.

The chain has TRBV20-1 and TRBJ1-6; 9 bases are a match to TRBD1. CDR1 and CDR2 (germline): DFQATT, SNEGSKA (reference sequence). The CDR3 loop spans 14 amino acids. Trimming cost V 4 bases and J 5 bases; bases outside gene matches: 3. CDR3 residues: CSAKQGADNSPLHF. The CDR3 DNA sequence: TGCAGTGCTAAACAGGGGGCTGATAATTCACCCCTCCACTTT.

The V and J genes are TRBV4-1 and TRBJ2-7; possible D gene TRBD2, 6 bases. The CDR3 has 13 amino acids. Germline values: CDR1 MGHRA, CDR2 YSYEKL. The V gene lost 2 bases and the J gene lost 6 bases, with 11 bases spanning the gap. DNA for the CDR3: TGCGCCAGCAGCCAATCTAAAGCGGGCGAGCAGTACTTC. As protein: CASSQSKAGEQYF.

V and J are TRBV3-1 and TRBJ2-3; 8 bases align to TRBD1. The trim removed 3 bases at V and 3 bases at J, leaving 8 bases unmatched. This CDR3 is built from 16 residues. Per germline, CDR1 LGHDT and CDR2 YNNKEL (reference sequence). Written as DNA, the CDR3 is TGTGCCAGCAGCCATGACCAGGGGGCACGGACAGATACGCAGTATTTT. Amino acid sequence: CASSHDQGARTDTQYF.

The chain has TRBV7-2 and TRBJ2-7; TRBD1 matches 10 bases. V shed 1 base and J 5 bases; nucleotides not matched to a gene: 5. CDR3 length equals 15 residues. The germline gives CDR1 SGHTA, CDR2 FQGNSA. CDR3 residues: CASSLVGQGFHEQYF. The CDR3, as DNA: TGTGCCAGCAGCTTAGTGGGACAGGGGTTCCACGAGCAGTACTTC. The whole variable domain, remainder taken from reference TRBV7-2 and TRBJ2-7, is GAGVSQSPSNKVTEKGKDVELRCDPISGHTALYWYRQSLGQGLEFLIYFQGNSAPDKSGLPSDRFSAERTGGSVSTLTIQRTQQEDSAVYLCASSLVGQGFHEQYFGPGTRLTVT.

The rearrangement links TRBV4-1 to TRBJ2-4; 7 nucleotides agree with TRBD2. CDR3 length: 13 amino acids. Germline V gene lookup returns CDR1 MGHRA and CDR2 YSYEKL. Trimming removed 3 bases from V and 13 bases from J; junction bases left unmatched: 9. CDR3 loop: CASSHGGGGEQYF. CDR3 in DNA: TGCGCCAGCAGCCACGGCGGGGGTGGTGAGCAGTACTTC.

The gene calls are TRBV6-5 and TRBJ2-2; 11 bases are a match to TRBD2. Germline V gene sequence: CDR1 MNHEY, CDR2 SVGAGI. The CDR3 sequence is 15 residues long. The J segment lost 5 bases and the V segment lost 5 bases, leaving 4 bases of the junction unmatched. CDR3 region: CASSLAGGYTGELFF. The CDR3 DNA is TGTGCCAGCAGTCTAGCGGGGGGATATACCGGGGAGCTGTTTTTT.

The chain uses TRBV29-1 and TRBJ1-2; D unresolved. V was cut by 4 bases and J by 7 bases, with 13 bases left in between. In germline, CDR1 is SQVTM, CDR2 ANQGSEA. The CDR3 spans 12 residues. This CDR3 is CSVVKEDSGYTF. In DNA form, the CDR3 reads TGCAGCGTTGTAAAAGAGGACTCTGGCTACACCTTC.

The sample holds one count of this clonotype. This CDR3 is CASSLWRAGSSYNEQFF. CDR3 DNA sequence: TGTGCCAGCAGCTTATGGCGAGCTGGGAGCTCCTACAATGAGCAGTTCTTC. V is TRBV7-2 and J is TRBJ2-1, with D possibly TRBD2 on 5 matching bases. The germline CDR1 and CDR2 sequences are SGHTA and FQGNSA. The CDR3 consists of 17 residues. Between the trimmed V and J ends, which lost 2 bases and 0 bases, there was a span of 14 bases.